One sample yielded the 27 T cell receptor beta chains listed below, sequenced in a study of T cell repertoires in cytomegalovirus infection. These TCRs' antigens remain unknown. TCRdb passed the reads through MiXCR, listing each CDR3 protein once. The sample consists of about 770,000 distinct CDR3 sequences, roughly 29% of them appearing once. Material: cultured CD8+ T cells from PBMCs, obtained from culture after CMV antigen stimulation. These receptors all stem from a human donor in good health (CMV status not recorded). Some clones in this sample may be carry-over from other donors' samples.

This clonotype was counted a few times. The chain joins TRBV12-3 or TRBV12-4 to TRBJ1-4; 7 bases fit TRBD1. The CDR3 sequence is 18 residues long. J was trimmed by 3 bases and V by 3 bases; bases with no gene match: 13. In nucleotides, the CDR3 is TGTGCCAGCAGTTTCTTGACAGGGCTACCAGAGGCTAATGAAAAACTGTTTTTT. Its protein is CASSFLTGLPEANEKLFF.

The sample holds many counts of this clonotype. This chain connects TRBV7-2 to TRBJ2-1, with a tentative D call TRBD2 (5 bases). Looked up from germline, CDR1 is SGHTA and CDR2 is FQGNSA. The CDR3 covers 17 residues. Deletions cut 2 bases from V and 3 bases from J, with 17 bases between. The CDR3 region is CASSLTKDREGYNEQFF. DNA of the CDR3: TGTGCCAGCAGCTTAACCAAGGACCGAGAGGGCTACAATGAGCAGTTCTTC. Complete variable domain (other parts from reference TRBV7-2 and TRBJ2-1): GAGVSQSPSNKVTEKGKDVELRCDPISGHTALYWYRQSLGQGLEFLIYFQGNSAPDKSGLPSDRFSAERTGGSVSTLTIQRTQQEDSAVYLCASSLTKDREGYNEQFFGPGTRLTVL.

Only one count was recorded for this clonotype. This chain links TRBV7-3 with TRBJ2-2, with D maybe TRBD2 (6 bases). The CDR3 extends over 15 amino acids. Germline loops: CDR1 SGHTA, CDR2 FQGTGA. The V end lost 5 bases, the J end lost 0 bases, and 10 bases lay between the germline ends. CDR3 loop: CASSPPGANTGELFF. CDR3 bases: TGTGCCAGCAGCCCCCCGGGGGCGAACACCGGGGAGCTGTTTTTT.

A few counts support this clonotype. The CDR3 reads CASSLNGVTAHSGANVLTF. The CDR3 coding sequence is TGTGCCAGCAGCTTAAATGGAGTGACAGCTCACTCTGGGGCCAACGTCCTGACTTTC. The chain has TRBV7-9 and TRBJ2-6, with D maybe TRBD1 (5 bases). Trimming removed 2 bases at V and 0 bases at J, with 17 bases between. The CDR3 runs to 19 residues. Germline lookup yields CDR1 SEHNR and CDR2 FQNEAQ (reference sequence).

This clonotype was seen repeatedly, ten times or more. This sequence joins TRBV12-3 or TRBV12-4 and TRBJ2-5; either TRBD1 or TRBD2 may supply D (5 bases each). The CDR3 sequence is 15 residues long. V gave up 3 bases and J gave up 0 bases, with 11 bases separating them. CDR3 bases: TGTGCCAGCAGTTTCGTCGGGGCAGACCAAGAGACCCAGTACTTC. Residues: CASSFVGADQETQYF.

The chain carries TRBV29-1 and TRBJ1-1; TRBD1 is a possible D gene (6 bases). Germline values: CDR1 SQVTM, CDR2 ANQGSEA. Trimming removed 3 bases from V and 4 bases from J, with 12 bases in between. The CDR3 covers 13 residues. The CDR3 here is CSVEGGAGTEAFF. The CDR3, as DNA: TGCAGCGTTGAGGGGGGGGCAGGCACTGAAGCTTTCTTT.

This clonotype has just a few counts. The CDR3 DNA reads as TGCGCCAGCAGCCAAGAAGCCAATAGGGCCAACGTCCTGACTTTC. Protein product: CASSQEANRANVLTF. The gene calls are TRBV4-1 and TRBJ2-6; D ambiguous. The CDR3 runs 15 residues. Trimming left V 0 bases short and J 5 bases short, with 8 bases between. CDR1 MGHRA and CDR2 YSYEKL come from the germline V gene.

The gene calls are TRBV7-8 and TRBJ2-7; the D is unclear. The ends were cut back, 1 base at V and 5 bases at J, with 9 bases in the middle. This CDR3 is 13 amino acids long. CDR1 is SGHVS, CDR2 FQNEAQ, per germline. Here the CDR3 reads CASSLEWGDEQYV. The DNA for the CDR3 is TGTGCCAGCAGCTTAGAGTGGGGTGACGAGCAGTACGTC.

This CDR3 reads CASSSPPVAGANGYTF. CDR3 nucleotides: TGTGCCAGCAGCTCACCCCCGGTGGCAGGGGCTAATGGCTACACCTTC. V gene TRBV7-9 combines with J gene TRBJ1-2; weak D call: TRBD1 (6 bases). Trimming removed 4 bases at V and 6 bases at J, with 21 bases between. In germline, CDR1 is SEHNR, CDR2 FQNEAQ (reference sequence). This CDR3 spans 16 amino acids.

This clonotype was picked up many times. The chain uses TRBV7-2 and TRBJ2-5; TRBD2 aligns across 9 bases. Looked up from germline, CDR1 is SGHTA and CDR2 is FQGNSA. This CDR3 contains 16 residues. V was clipped by 5 bases and J by 3 bases; unmatched bases: 10. CDR3 nucleotides: TGTGCCAGCAGCCCTACTTCGACTAGCGGAGAAGAGACCCAGTACTTC. Protein product: CASSPTSTSGEETQYF.

This clonotype was detected a few times. V and J are TRBV14 and TRBJ1-2, with unresolved D. V gave up 0 bases and J gave up 2 bases, with 13 bases separating them. The CDR3 runs 16 residues. Germline V gene sequence: CDR1 SGHDN, CDR2 FVKESK. CDR3 sequence: CASSQDWVGSNYGYTF. CDR3 DNA: TGTGCCAGCAGCCAAGATTGGGTTGGCAGCAACTATGGCTACACCTTC.

Judged by abundance, this clonotype is medium-sized (0.01 to 0.1%). The chain combines TRBV4-3 with TRBJ1-6, with D possibly matching TRBD1 (5 bases). This CDR3 is built from 18 residues. Germline V gene sequence: CDR1 LGHNA, CDR2 YSLEER. V lost 0 bases, J lost 7 bases, and 19 bases lay in between. CDR3 loop: CASSQDMEREYRNSPLHF. The CDR3 bases are TGCGCCAGCAGCCAAGATATGGAGAGGGAATACAGGAATTCACCCCTCCACTTT.

The count of this clonotype is one. This chain uses TRBV20-1 with TRBJ2-5; D perhaps matches TRBD2 (6 bases). Germline V CDR1 and CDR2: DFQATT, SNEGSKA (reference sequence). The CDR3 runs to 16 residues. Trimming cost V 2 bases and J 2 bases, with 18 bases left between them. The CDR3 DNA is TGCAGTGCTAGATCTTACGGGGAGGCGCGTCAAGAGACCCAGTACTTC. This translates into CSARSYGEARQETQYF.

This clonotype was detected only once. This CDR3 reads CSVEGRQGRAFF. The DNA of the CDR3 is TGCAGCGTTGAAGGTCGGCAGGGTAGGGCTTTCTTT. This chain connects TRBV29-1 to TRBJ1-1, with D possibly being TRBD1 (5 bases). The germline V gene has CDR1 SQVTM and CDR2 ANQGSEA. Between the trimmed V and J ends, which lost 1 base and 11 bases, there was a span of 14 bases. The CDR3 runs 12 residues.

V usage is TRBV7-4 and J usage is TRBJ2-7, with TRBD2 matching over 7 bases. This CDR3 has 15 residues. From germline, CDR1 is SGHVT and CDR2 SQSDAQ. Germline trimming cut 5 bases from V and 3 bases from J; bases unmatched to any gene: 10. The CDR3 DNA is TGTGCCAGCAGCCCCCCCGGGCTAGCGGACTACGAGCAGTACGTC. Translating it yields CASSPPGLADYEQYV.

There are a few counts of this clonotype. The chain links TRBV5-1 to TRBJ2-7; D uncertain. CDR1 is SGHRS and CDR2 is YFSETQ in the germline V gene. The CDR3 spans 14 residues. Trimming cost V 4 bases and J 2 bases, with 13 bases left between them. In DNA, the CDR3 is TGCGCCAGCAGCCTCCGAGACAAGACCTACGAGCAGTACTTC. Residues: CASSLRDKTYEQYF. Full variable domain (remainder filled in from reference TRBV5-1 and TRBJ2-7): KAGVTQTPRYLIKTRGQQVTLSCSPISGHRSVSWYQQTPGQGLQFLFEYFSETQRNKGNFPGRFSGRQFSNSRSEMNVSTLELGDSALYLCASSLRDKTYEQYFGPGTRLTVT.

This clonotype occurred many times. This chain joins TRBV7-6 and TRBJ2-7; D ambiguous. Between the trimmed V and J ends, which lost 1 base and 2 bases, there was a span of 9 bases. The CDR3 runs 14 residues. From germline, CDR1 is SGHVS and CDR2 FNYEAQ. In DNA form, the CDR3 reads TGTGCCAGCAGCTTAGTCGACGAAACCTACGAGCAGTACTTC. Translation gives CASSLVDETYEQYF.

The gene calls are TRBV6-6 and TRBJ1-1, with D perhaps TRBD1 (5 bases). Trimming shortened V by 7 bases and J by 4 bases, and 16 bases separated the two germline ends. CDR1 is MNHNY, CDR2 SVGAGI, per germline (reference sequence). The CDR3 is 14 amino acids. CDR3 sequence reads: CASILRAGGTEAFF. CDR3 nucleotide sequence: TGTGCCAGCATCCTCAGGGCCGGCGGCACTGAAGCTTTCTTT.

In its sample, this clonotype was seen many times. The chain is built from TRBV7-2 and TRBJ1-1; D gene unclear. Germline V gene data show CDR1 as SGHTA and CDR2 as FQGNSA. Trimming stripped 1 base from V and 5 bases from J, with 5 bases between. This CDR3 spans 12 amino acids. CDR3 in DNA: TGTGCCAGCAGCTTAGATTTGACTGAAGCTTTCTTT. This sequence encodes CASSLDLTEAFF.

This clonotype was recorded a few times. The chain is built from TRBV27 and TRBJ2-1, with 8 positions matching TRBD1. The germline V gene has CDR1 MNHEY and CDR2 SMNVEV (reference sequence). Unmatched junction bases numbered 8, after V lost 5 bases and J lost 8 bases. The CDR3 is made up of 14 amino acids. CDR3 sequence (DNA): TGTGCCAGCAGTATGTTGACAGGGGCTGATGAGCAGTTCTTC. Residues: CASSMLTGADEQFF.

The chain employs TRBV5-4 and TRBJ1-2; D gene uncertain. Between the trimmed V and J ends, which lost 4 bases and 4 bases, there was a span of 14 bases. The CDR3 sequence is 14 residues long. CDR1 and CDR2 from the germline V gene are SGHNT and YYREEE (reference sequence). DNA for the CDR3: TGTGCCAGCAGCGGATCGTCAATTGCCTATGGCTACACCTTC. The encoded protein is CASSGSSIAYGYTF.

This clonotype was seen more than once but under ten times. J is TRBJ2-7 and V is TRBV20-1, with 8 bases that match TRBD2. CDR1 DFQATT and CDR2 SNEGSKA come from the germline V gene (reference sequence). This CDR3 is built from 16 residues. The junction had 12 bases not matched to a gene; V was cut back by 2 bases and J by 3 bases. CDR3 protein: CSARSPSGGEGYEQYF. The CDR3 nucleotides are TGCAGTGCTAGATCCCCCTCGGGGGGGGAAGGCTACGAGCAGTACTTC.

J is TRBJ2-7 and V is TRBV7-9; the D gene is possibly TRBD2 (5 bases). The germline V and J ends were trimmed by 5 bases and 2 bases, with 10 bases remaining between them. CDR3 length: 13 amino acids. Germline V gene sequence: CDR1 SEHNR, CDR2 FQNEAQ (reference sequence). For the CDR3, the DNA is TGTGCCAGCAGCCCCGGGGTGGCCTACGAGCAGTACTTC. Translated: CASSPGVAYEQYF. The variable domain in full, completed from reference TRBV7-9 and TRBJ2-7, reads DTGVSQNPRHKITKRGQNVTFRCDPISEHNRLYWYRQTLGQGPEFLTYFQNEAQLEKSRLLSDRFSAERPKGSFSTLEIQRTEQGDSAMYLCASSPGVAYEQYFGPGTRLTVT.

This clonotype was observed at least ten times. The chain employs TRBV7-8 and TRBJ1-1; 12 bases match TRBD1. The CDR3 is 19 amino acids. Germline trimming cut 4 bases from V and 3 bases from J; bases unmatched to any gene: 15. CDR1 SGHVS and CDR2 FQNEAQ come from the germline V gene. Written as DNA, the CDR3 is TGTGCCAGCAGCTCTGAGCCGGGACAGGGGGCGCGAGTTGACACTGAAGCTTTCTTT. It is translated as CASSSEPGQGARVDTEAFF.

In its sample, this clonotype was seen a few times. J is TRBJ2-7 and V is TRBV15, with 9 bases identical to TRBD1. Germline trimming cut 4 bases from V and 3 bases from J; bases unmatched to any gene: 4. Per the germline V gene, CDR1 is LNHNV and CDR2 is YYDKDF (reference sequence). This CDR3 is 14 amino acids long. The CDR3 bases are TGTGCCACCAGCATGACAGGGGGTGGCTACGAGCAGTACTTC. Translated: CATSMTGGGYEQYF.

The rearrangement uses TRBV20-1 and TRBJ2-7, with TRBD1 identical over 7 bases. V shed 6 bases, J shed 4 bases, and the junction held 12 bases outside the gene matches. The CDR3 loop spans 14 amino acids. Germline assignment: CDR1 DFQATT and CDR2 SNEGSKA (reference sequence). This chain's CDR3 is CSADPTGLTYEQYF. CDR3 nucleotides: TGCAGTGCCGACCCGACAGGGCTTACTTACGAGCAGTACTTC.

This clonotype has a handful of counts. The gene calls are TRBV6-1 and TRBJ1-2; possibly TRBD1 for D (6 bases). The length of the CDR3 is 15 residues. Germline CDR1 is MNHNS and CDR2 is SASEGT. V shed 5 bases and J shed 1 base, with 14 bases lying between them. CDR3 nucleotide sequence: TGTGCCAGCAGTCCACGTCTGGACAGTAACTATGGCTACACCTTC. It specifies CASSPRLDSNYGYTF.